This T cell receptor (beta chain) derives from a study of cytomegalovirus exposure and HLA in healthy donors. The PCR had 60 Vbeta and 13 Jbeta primers. Libraries were prepared by immunoSEQ multiplex PCR; TCRdb keeps only in-frame clonotypes and omits some of them. The table lists about 110,000 clones, roughly two thirds of them singletons. Deletions cut 0 bases from V and 5 bases from J, with 18 bases between. Germline V lookup: CDR1 SGHTA, CDR2 FQGNSA. This CDR3 contains 17 residues. This chain uses TRBV7-2 with TRBJ2-3, with D maybe TRBD2 (6 bases). Sequencing was done on a sample of PBMCs. The clonotype was recovered from a man between 18 and 29 years old in good health and CMV-seropositive. Here the CDR3 DNA reads TGTGCCAGCAGCTTAGCCCCCCGGGGCGGGGTACAAGATACGCAGTATTTT. Protein: CASSLAPRGGVQDTQYF.